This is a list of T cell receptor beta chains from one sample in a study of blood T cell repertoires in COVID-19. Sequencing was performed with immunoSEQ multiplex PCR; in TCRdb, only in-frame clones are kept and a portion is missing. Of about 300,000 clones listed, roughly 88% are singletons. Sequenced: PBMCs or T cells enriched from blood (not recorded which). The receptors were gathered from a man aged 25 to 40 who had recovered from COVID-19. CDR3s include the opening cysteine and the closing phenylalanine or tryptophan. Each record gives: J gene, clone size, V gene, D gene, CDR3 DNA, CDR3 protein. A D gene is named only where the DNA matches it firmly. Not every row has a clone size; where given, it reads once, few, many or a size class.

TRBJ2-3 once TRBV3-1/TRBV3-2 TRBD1 TGTGCCAGCAGCCAAGCTCCCCCACAGGACAGGGGGGTCACAGATACGCAGTATTTT CASSQAPPQDRGVTDTQYF
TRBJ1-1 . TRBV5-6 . TGTGCCAGCAGCTTGTCTCAGGAAGCTTTCTTT CASSLSQEAFF
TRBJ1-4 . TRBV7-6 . TGTGCCAGCAGCTTAGCCGGGTCACTAGAGGGAAAACTGTTTTTT CASSLAGSLEGKLFF
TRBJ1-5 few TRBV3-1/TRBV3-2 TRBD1 TGTGCCAGCAGCCAGGGACAGAATCAGCCCCAGCATTTT CASSQGQNQPQHF
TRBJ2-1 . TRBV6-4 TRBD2 TGTGCCAGCAGTGGGACTAGCGGGGGGGCCAATGAGCAGTTCTTC CASSGTSGGANEQFF
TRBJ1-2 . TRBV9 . TGTGCCAGCAGCGCCAGCACAGGGGGCTACACCTTC CASSASTGGYTF
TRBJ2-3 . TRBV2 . TGTGCCAGCAGACCGCCACTTGGGAGGGGGGCGCTTCTCGATACGCAGTATTTT CASRPPLGRGALLDTQYF
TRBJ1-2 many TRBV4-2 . TGTGCCAGCAGCCAAGATGGAGCAGGGAAAAGGAACTATGGCTACACCTTC CASSQDGAGKRNYGYTF
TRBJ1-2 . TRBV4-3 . TGCGCCAGCAGCCAAAGCCCCCCAGGGGTCTATGGCTACACCTTC CASSQSPPGVYGYTF
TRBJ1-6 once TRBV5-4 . TGTGCCAGCAGCTTGGATCTAGGTAATTCACCCCTCCACTTT CASSLDLGNSPLHF
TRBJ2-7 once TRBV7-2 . TGTGCCAGCAGCAGAATATCTAGGGGGAACTACGAGCAGTACTTC CASSRISRGNYEQYF
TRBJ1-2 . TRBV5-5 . TGTGCCAGCAGCTTGCGTCCCGGAGCGAGCTATGGCTACACCTTC CASSLRPGASYGYTF
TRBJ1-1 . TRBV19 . TGTGCCAGCAACACAGGGTCTTGGACTGAAGCTTTCTTT CASNTGSWTEAFF
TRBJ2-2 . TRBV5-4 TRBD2 TGTGCCAGCAGCTTGGCCCTACTAGCGGGGGGTTCCACCGGGGAGCTGTTTTTT CASSLALLAGGSTGELFF
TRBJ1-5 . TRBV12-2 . TGTGCAAGTCGCAACAGTGGCTGGTCCTGGCGGACAGGGCAAGGGGGGCAGCCCCAGCATTTT CASRNSGWSWRTGQGGQPQHF
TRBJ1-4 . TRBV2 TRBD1 TGTGCCAGCAGCAGAGACAGGGAAGGGGATGAAAAACTGTTTTTT CASSRDREGDEKLFF
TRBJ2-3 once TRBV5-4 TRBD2 TGTGCCAGCAGTTCCGGGACTAGGAGCACAGATACGCAGTATTTT CASSSGTRSTDTQYF